Listed below are T cell receptor beta chains from one sample, sequenced in a study of blood T cell repertoires in COVID-19. Assay: immunoSEQ multiplex PCR; the TCRdb copy retains only in-frame clones and omits some. Of 130,000 to 150,000 clones listed, 87% are singletons. Sequencing was carried out using PBMCs or T cells enriched from blood (not recorded which). The receptors here all came from a man aged 55 to 70 who had recovered from COVID-19. Each CDR3 is given with its conserved first and last residue. D genes are given only for firm matches. Size tells how often a clone was seen (once, few, many) or the class of an expanded clone, and some rows leave it out.

clone size: NA
V gene: TRBV7-2
D gene: NA
J gene: TRBJ2-2
CDR3 DNA: TGTGCCAGCAGCTTAGTAGCCACCGGGGAGCTGTTTTTT
CDR3 protein: CASSLVATGELFF

clone size: NA
V gene: TRBV5-1
D gene: NA
J gene: TRBJ1-4
CDR3 DNA: TGCGCCAGCAGCTCTCAGGGAAATAATGAAAAACTGTTTTTT
CDR3 protein: CASSSQGNNEKLFF

clone size: NA
V gene: TRBV9
D gene: NA
J gene: TRBJ2-1
CDR3 DNA: TGTGCCAGCTCTGGGGGCTTAGGGTACAATGAGCAGTTCTTC
CDR3 protein: CASSGGLGYNEQFF

clone size: NA
V gene: TRBV30
D gene: TRBD2
J gene: TRBJ2-1
CDR3 DNA: TGTGCCTGGAGTAAGTGGGAGGGCCTCCCTTACAATGAGCAGTTCTTC
CDR3 protein: CAWSKWEGLPYNEQFF

clone size: NA
V gene: TRBV7-6
D gene: NA
J gene: TRBJ2-3
CDR3 DNA: TGTGCCAGCAGCTTAGCCGGGGGTTTGGCAGATACGCAGTATTTT
CDR3 protein: CASSLAGGLADTQYF

clone size: once
V gene: TRBV19
D gene: TRBD1
J gene: TRBJ1-6
CDR3 DNA: TGTGCCAGTAGTCGATCCGGGACAGCGGATTCACCCCTCCACTTT
CDR3 protein: CASSRSGTADSPLHF

clone size: NA
V gene: TRBV9
D gene: TRBD2
J gene: TRBJ2-5
CDR3 DNA: TGTGCCAGCAGCCCGAGCGGGAGGCCTGAGACCCAGTACTTC
CDR3 protein: CASSPSGRPETQYF

clone size: NA
V gene: TRBV5-6
D gene: NA
J gene: TRBJ1-2
CDR3 DNA: TGTGCCAGCAGCTTGGGAGGGTCTAATGGCTACACCTTC
CDR3 protein: CASSLGGSNGYTF

clone size: NA
V gene: TRBV4-1
D gene: TRBD1
J gene: TRBJ2-2
CDR3 DNA: TGCGCCAGCAGCTTACTTCCGGGACAGACAAGGACCGGGGAGCTGTTTTTT
CDR3 protein: CASSLLPGQTRTGELFF

clone size: NA
V gene: TRBV7-6
D gene: TRBD2
J gene: TRBJ2-7
CDR3 DNA: TGTGCCAGCGCGTCGGGGCGGGAGTTGTACTTC
CDR3 protein: CASASGRELYF

clone size: NA
V gene: TRBV2
D gene: NA
J gene: TRBJ1-1
CDR3 DNA: TGTGCCAGCAGTGAAGCTCGCGGGAACACTGAAGCTTTCTTT
CDR3 protein: CASSEARGNTEAFF

clone size: NA
V gene: TRBV7-9
D gene: NA
J gene: TRBJ2-2
CDR3 DNA: TGTGCCAGCAGCTTCGGAGGGACCGGGGAGCTGTTTTTT
CDR3 protein: CASSFGGTGELFF

clone size: NA
V gene: TRBV7-9
D gene: TRBD1
J gene: TRBJ1-6
CDR3 DNA: TGTGCCAGCAGCCAGGGGGCTTTAACTAATTCACCCCTCCACTTT
CDR3 protein: CASSQGALTNSPLHF

clone size: few
V gene: TRBV27
D gene: NA
J gene: TRBJ2-1
CDR3 DNA: TGTGCCAGCAGTTCCAACAGTAATAACAATGAGCAGTTCTTC
CDR3 protein: CASSSNSNNNEQFF

clone size: NA
V gene: TRBV6-5
D gene: TRBD1
J gene: TRBJ1-4
CDR3 DNA: TGTGCCACAGGGGGGACAGGAGGAGAAAAACTGTTTTTT
CDR3 protein: CATGGTGGEKLFF

clone size: NA
V gene: TRBV15
D gene: NA
J gene: TRBJ1-1
CDR3 DNA: TGTGCCACCAGCGGGTCAGGCTTTGAAGCTTTCTTT
CDR3 protein: CATSGSGFEAFF

clone size: NA
V gene: TRBV28
D gene: NA
J gene: TRBJ2-7
CDR3 DNA: TGTGCCAGCAGTTTACGGTCCTACGAGCAGTACTTC
CDR3 protein: CASSLRSYEQYF

clone size: NA
V gene: TRBV7-9
D gene: TRBD1
J gene: TRBJ1-4
CDR3 DNA: TGTGCCAGCGGGACAGATGAAAAACTGTTTTTT
CDR3 protein: CASGTDEKLFF

clone size: NA
V gene: TRBV28
D gene: NA
J gene: TRBJ1-6
CDR3 DNA: TGTGCCAGCAAGGGGGGGCTGCCTAATTCACCCCTCCACTTT
CDR3 protein: CASKGGLPNSPLHF

clone size: NA
V gene: TRBV9
D gene: TRBD1
J gene: TRBJ2-1
CDR3 DNA: TGTGCCAGCAGCGTAGTAGGGGGCTCCAATGAGCAGTTCTTC
CDR3 protein: CASSVVGGSNEQFF

clone size: NA
V gene: TRBV2
D gene: NA
J gene: TRBJ1-1
CDR3 DNA: TGTGCCAGCAGAAACGTCGACAGGACCACTGAAGCTTTCTTT
CDR3 protein: CASRNVDRTTEAFF

clone size: NA
V gene: TRBV7-6
D gene: TRBD2
J gene: TRBJ2-5
CDR3 DNA: TGTGCCAGCAGCTCCCCCCGGGGGGGGCAAGAGACCCAGTACTTC
CDR3 protein: CASSSPRGGQETQYF

clone size: NA
V gene: TRBV19
D gene: TRBD1
J gene: TRBJ1-5
CDR3 DNA: TGTGCCAGTAGTACCAGGACAGGGATGCTTCAGCCCCAGCATTTT
CDR3 protein: CASSTRTGMLQPQHF

clone size: NA
V gene: TRBV7-8
D gene: NA
J gene: TRBJ2-1
CDR3 DNA: TGTGCCAGCAGCTTAGCGCTGGGGGAGGCGCGCAATGAGCAGTTCTTC
CDR3 protein: CASSLALGEARNEQFF

clone size: NA
V gene: TRBV24-1
D gene: TRBD2
J gene: TRBJ2-1
CDR3 DNA: TGTGCCACCAGCACTAGCGTTGGCATCTACAATGAGCAGTTCTTC
CDR3 protein: CATSTSVGIYNEQFF

clone size: NA
V gene: TRBV19
D gene: TRBD1
J gene: TRBJ2-7
CDR3 DNA: TGTGCCAGTAGGGGACAGGGGGTTCCCTACGAGCAGTACTTC
CDR3 protein: CASRGQGVPYEQYF

clone size: once
V gene: TRBV30
D gene: NA
J gene: TRBJ2-7
CDR3 DNA: TGTGCCTGGGATTCGGGGCAGGGGGGCGAGCAGTACTTC
CDR3 protein: CAWDSGQGGEQYF

clone size: NA
V gene: TRBV14
D gene: NA
J gene: TRBJ2-3
CDR3 DNA: TGTGCCAGCAGCCAAGTCGTAGGTGGAGGGGATACGCAGTATTTT
CDR3 protein: CASSQVVGGGDTQYF

clone size: NA
V gene: TRBV2
D gene: TRBD1
J gene: TRBJ2-2
CDR3 DNA: TGTGCCAGCACCAGACAGGGGGCTGACACCGGGGAGCTGTTTTTT
CDR3 protein: CASTRQGADTGELFF

clone size: NA
V gene: TRBV2
D gene: TRBD2
J gene: TRBJ2-1
CDR3 DNA: TGTGCCAGCAGAGCGAGGCTAGCGGGGGCGAATGAGCAGTTCTTC
CDR3 protein: CASRARLAGANEQFF

clone size: NA
V gene: TRBV4-1
D gene: TRBD1
J gene: TRBJ2-2
CDR3 DNA: TGCGCCAGCAGCCTCGGACAGGGGTTGGGGTCCGGGGAGCTGTTTTTT
CDR3 protein: CASSLGQGLGSGELFF

clone size: NA
V gene: TRBV11-2
D gene: TRBD1
J gene: TRBJ2-6
CDR3 DNA: TGTGCCAGCAGCCGAGGGGACAGGGGTTCTGGGGCCAACGTCCTGACTTTC
CDR3 protein: CASSRGDRGSGANVLTF

clone size: NA
V gene: TRBV10-3
D gene: TRBD1
J gene: TRBJ2-7
CDR3 DNA: TGTGCCATCAGGACACAGGGGGTCGAGCAGTACTTC
CDR3 protein: CAIRTQGVEQYF

clone size: few
V gene: TRBV10-2
D gene: NA
J gene: TRBJ2-1
CDR3 DNA: TGCGCCAGCAGTGTAGCCTATGAGCAGTTCTTC
CDR3 protein: CASSVAYEQFF

clone size: once
V gene: TRBV19
D gene: NA
J gene: TRBJ2-7
CDR3 DNA: TGTGCCAGTAGTGTTCCCGGGAGCAAGGGCTACGAGCAGTACTTC
CDR3 protein: CASSVPGSKGYEQYF

clone size: NA
V gene: TRBV10-1
D gene: NA
J gene: TRBJ2-1
CDR3 DNA: TGCGCCAGCAGCTCCCTACGGAATGAGCAGTTCTTC
CDR3 protein: CASSSLRNEQFF